This T cell receptor beta chain derives from a study of shared clonotypes between healthy human individuals. Looking at the study overall: A couple of women and a few men aged 18 to 49 made up the donors. Researchers assigned three CD4 naive, three CD4 memory, two CD8 naive and one CD8 memory plate to each donor.

CDR1 and CDR2 (germline): SGHDT, YYEEEE. The CDR3 runs 14 residues. Trimming took off 0 bases at V and 0 bases at J, with 4 bases between the two ends. Investigators spread the genomic DNA of each subset evenly over several immunoSEQ plates. The assay was immunoSEQ multiplex PCR, and TCRdb's table has in-frame clones only and misses some. The table includes roughly 2.4 million clones, around 95% detected once. The sequencing input was naive CD4+ T cells sorted from blood. The subset denotes: CD45RA+ positively selected. The TCR sequence derives from a man between 18 and 35 years old in good health. The chain employs TRBV5-6 and TRBJ2-4; no definite D call. CDR3 sequence reads: CASSLDVAKNIQYF. The CDR3 region has the DNA TGTGCCAGCAGCTTGGATGTAGCCAAAAACATTCAGTACTTC.